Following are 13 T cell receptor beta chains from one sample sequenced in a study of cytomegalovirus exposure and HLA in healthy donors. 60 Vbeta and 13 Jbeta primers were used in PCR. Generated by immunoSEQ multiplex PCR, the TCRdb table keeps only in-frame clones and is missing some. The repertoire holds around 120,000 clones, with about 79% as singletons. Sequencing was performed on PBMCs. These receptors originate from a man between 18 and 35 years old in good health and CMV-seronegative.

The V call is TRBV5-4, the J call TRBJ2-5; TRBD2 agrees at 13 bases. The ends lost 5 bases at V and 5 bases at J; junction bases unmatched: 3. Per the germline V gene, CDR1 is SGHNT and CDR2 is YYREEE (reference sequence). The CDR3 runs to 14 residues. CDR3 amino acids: CASRPTSGGETQYF. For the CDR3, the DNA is TGTGCCAGCAGGCCGACTAGCGGGGGGGAGACCCAGTACTTC.

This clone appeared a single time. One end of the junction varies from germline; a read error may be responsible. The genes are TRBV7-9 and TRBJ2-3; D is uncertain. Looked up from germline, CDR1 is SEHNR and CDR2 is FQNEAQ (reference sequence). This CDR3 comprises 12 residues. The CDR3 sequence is CSSSLETRTQYF. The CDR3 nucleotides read TGTTCCAGCAGCTTAGAGACAAGAACGCAGTATTTT.

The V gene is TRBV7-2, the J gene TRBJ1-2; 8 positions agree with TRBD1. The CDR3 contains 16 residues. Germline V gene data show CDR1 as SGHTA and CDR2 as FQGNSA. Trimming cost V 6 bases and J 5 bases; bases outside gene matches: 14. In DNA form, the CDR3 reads TGTGCCAGCAGACAAACCATCAGGGGGCTGGGGTATGGCTACACCTTC. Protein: CASRQTIRGLGYGYTF.

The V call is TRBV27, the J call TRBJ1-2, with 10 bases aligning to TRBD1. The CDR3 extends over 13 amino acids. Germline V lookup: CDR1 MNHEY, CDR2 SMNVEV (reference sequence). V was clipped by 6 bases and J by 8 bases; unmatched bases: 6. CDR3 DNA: TGTGCCAGCAGGGGGACAGGGGATGGCGGCTACACCTTC. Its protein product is CASRGTGDGGYTF.

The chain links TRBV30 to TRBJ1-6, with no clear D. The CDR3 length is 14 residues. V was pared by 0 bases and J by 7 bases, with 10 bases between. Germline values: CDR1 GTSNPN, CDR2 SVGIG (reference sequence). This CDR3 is CAWSVSGLNSPLHF. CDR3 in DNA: TGTGCCTGGAGTGTAAGCGGTCTCAATTCACCCCTCCACTTT.

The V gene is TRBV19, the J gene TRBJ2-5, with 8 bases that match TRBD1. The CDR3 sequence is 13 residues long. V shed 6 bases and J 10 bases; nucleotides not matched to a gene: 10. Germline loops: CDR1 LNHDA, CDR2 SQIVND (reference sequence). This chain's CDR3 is CASSTSDRGGQYF. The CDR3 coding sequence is TGTGCCAGTAGCACCTCCGACAGGGGAGGCCAGTACTTC.

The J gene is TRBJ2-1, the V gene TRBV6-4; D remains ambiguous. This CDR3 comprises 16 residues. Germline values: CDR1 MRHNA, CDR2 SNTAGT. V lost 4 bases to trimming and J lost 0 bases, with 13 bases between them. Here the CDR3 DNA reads TGTGCCAGCAGTGTGACTCCGTTAAGCTCCTACAATGAGCAGTTCTTC. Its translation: CASSVTPLSSYNEQFF.

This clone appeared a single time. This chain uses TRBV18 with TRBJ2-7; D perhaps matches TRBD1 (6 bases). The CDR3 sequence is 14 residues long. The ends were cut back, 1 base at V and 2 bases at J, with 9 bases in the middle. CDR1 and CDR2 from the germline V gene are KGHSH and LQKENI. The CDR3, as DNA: TGTGCCAGCTCACCACTACAGGGAGCCTACGAGCAGTACTTC. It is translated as CASSPLQGAYEQYF. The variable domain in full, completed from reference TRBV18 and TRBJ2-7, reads NAGVMQNPRHLVRRRGQEARLRCSPMKGHSHVYWYRQLPEEGLKFMVYLQKENIIDESGMPKERFSAEFPKEGPSILRIQQVVRGDSAAYFCASSPLQGAYEQYFGPGTRLTVT.

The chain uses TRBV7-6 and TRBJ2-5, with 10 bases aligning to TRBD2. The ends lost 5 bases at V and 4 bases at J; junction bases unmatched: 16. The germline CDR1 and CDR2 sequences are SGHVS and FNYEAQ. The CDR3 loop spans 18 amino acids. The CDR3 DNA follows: TGTGCCAGCAGCCTCGGCGGGAGCGGGAGGGCCCGTGGAGAGACCCAGTACTTC. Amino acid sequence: CASSLGGSGRARGETQYF.

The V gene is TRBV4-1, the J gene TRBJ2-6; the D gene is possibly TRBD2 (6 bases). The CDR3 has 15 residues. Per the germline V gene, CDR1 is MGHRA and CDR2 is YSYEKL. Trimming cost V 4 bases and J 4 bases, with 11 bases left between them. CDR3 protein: CASSLDTSGANVLTF. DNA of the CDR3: TGCGCCAGCAGCCTCGACACTAGCGGGGCCAACGTCCTGACTTTC.

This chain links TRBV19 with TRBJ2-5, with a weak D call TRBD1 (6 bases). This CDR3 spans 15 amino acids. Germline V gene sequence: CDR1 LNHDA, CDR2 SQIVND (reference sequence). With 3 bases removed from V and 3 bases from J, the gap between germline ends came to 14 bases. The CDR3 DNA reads TGTGCCAGTAGTATCTTAGGACAGCCGAAAGAGACCCAGTACTTC. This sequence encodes CASSILGQPKETQYF.

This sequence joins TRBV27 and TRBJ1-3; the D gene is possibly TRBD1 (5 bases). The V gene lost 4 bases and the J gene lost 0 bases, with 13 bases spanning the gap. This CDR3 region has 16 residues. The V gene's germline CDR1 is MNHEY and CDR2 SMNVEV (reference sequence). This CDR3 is CASSSDSEPSGNTIYF. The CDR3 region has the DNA TGTGCCAGCAGTTCCGACAGCGAGCCCTCTGGAAACACCATATATTTT.

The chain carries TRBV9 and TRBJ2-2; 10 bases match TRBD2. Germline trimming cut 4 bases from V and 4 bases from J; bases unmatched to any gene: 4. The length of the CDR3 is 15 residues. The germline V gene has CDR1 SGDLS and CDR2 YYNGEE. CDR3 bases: TGTGCCAGCAGCCTAGCGGGAGTGGGCACCGGGGAGCTGTTTTTT. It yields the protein CASSLAGVGTGELFF.